This entry lists 3 T cell receptor beta chains sequenced from one sample in a study of blood T cells in healthy people across ages. Sample-barcoded 5' priming and a J-beta primer mix drove a second PCR of about 7 to 12 cycles. TCRdb re-derived calls from the 5' RACE reads in MiXCR, one entry per CDR3 protein. The sample consists of 1.5 million or so distinct CDR3 sequences, approximately 40% of them appearing once. Sequenced material: blood. Source of these receptors: a woman aged 18-29 years in good health.

This clonotype was observed a few times. The rearrangement joins TRBV20-1 to TRBJ2-2; possibly TRBD1 for D (6 bases). Germline-derived CDR1 and CDR2 are DFQATT and SNEGSKA (reference sequence). This CDR3 is built from 15 residues. V gave up 2 bases and J gave up 5 bases, with 15 bases separating them. The DNA of the CDR3 is TGCAGTGCTAGAAAGGCAGGGGCGTGGACCGGGGAGCTGTTTTTT. Amino acid sequence: CSARKAGAWTGELFF.

The chain joins TRBV30 to TRBJ1-3; D is possibly TRBD1 (5 bases). Germline CDR1 and CDR2: GTSNPN and SVGIG (reference sequence). Trimming cost V 0 bases and J 3 bases, with 9 bases left between them. This CDR3 contains 14 residues. The CDR3 sequence: CAWSVWGVGNTIYF. DNA for the CDR3: TGTGCCTGGAGTGTGTGGGGGGTTGGAAACACCATATATTTT.

CDR3 DNA: TGTGCCAGCAGAGGGACCGCGATAAATTTGGGAAACATTCAGTACTTC. Translation gives CASRGTAINLGNIQYF. The chain recombines TRBV6-2 or TRBV6-3 with TRBJ2-7; D tentatively fits TRBD1 or TRBD2 (5 bases each). The J call may be wrong; the DNA end is better matched by TRBJ2-4. The CDR3 loop spans 16 amino acids. Germline V gene lookup returns CDR1 MNHEY and CDR2 SVGEGT.